This T cell receptor beta chain derives from a study of blood T cell repertoires in COVID-19. Study background: Samples of COVID-19 (acute and convalescent) were obtained from the United States, Italy and Spain.

Germline values: CDR1 SGHVS, CDR2 FQNEAQ. V trimming: 5 bases; J trimming: 7 bases; junction bases outside the gene matches: 7. The CDR3 is 16 amino acids. Seattle patients were enrolled while actively infected and followed longitudinally. The table lists this clone with a few counts. In the study's own analysis: Nucleated cell counts were estimated from reference gene primer amplification. The assay was immunoSEQ multiplex PCR, and TCRdb's table has in-frame clones only and misses some. Clone size and the V and J calls come from that table; the DNA yielded D and trimming. Here the sample spans about 69,000 clones, 70% to 85% being singletons.

This clonotype was obtained from a man aged 50 to 60 with COVID-19, enrolled during active disease. The material sequenced was peripheral blood. J is TRBJ2-3 and V is TRBV7-8; 15 bases are a match to TRBD2. The CDR3 spells CASSLGLAGGLNTQYF. For the CDR3, the DNA is TGTGCCAGCAGCCTTGGACTAGCGGGGGGGCTAAATACGCAGTATTTT.